This T cell receptor (beta chain) comes out of a study of graft-versus-host responses after intestinal transplantation. Whole-study context: Uniformly, recipients were administered anti-thymocyte globulin induction with subsequent tacrolimus and steroids for around three years.

As concerns this clone: Its target is unknown.

Assay used: immunoSEQ multiplex PCR; TCRdb lists only in-frame clones, some missing. The sample has roughly 25,000 clones; 90% are singletons. The study, taken as a whole, reports: Early post-transplant declines in HvG were associated with peak levels of circulating GvH clones. There were GvH clones found in recipient marrow, and some of them appeared first in ileum or blood.

This TCR was recovered from a human patient who received an intestinal transplant, so some T cells may come from the graft donor. Specimen: PBMCs, collected 39 to 40 days after intestinal transplant.

DNA of the CDR3: TGTGCCAGCAGTCCAGGGGAACAAGGCGATGAGCAGTTCTTC. Translating it yields CASSPGEQGDEQFF. The chain links TRBV28 to TRBJ2-1; a weak D match, TRBD1 (6 bases). The CDR3 runs 14 residues. Trimming left V 5 bases short and J 8 bases short, with 16 bases between. The germline gives CDR1 MDHEN, CDR2 SYDVKM. The variable domain in full, completed from reference TRBV28 and TRBJ2-1, reads DVKVTQSSRYLVKRTGEKVFLECVQDMDHENMFWYRQDPGLGLRLIYFSYDVKMKEKGDIPEGYSVSREKKERFSLILESASTNQTSMYLCASSPGEQGDEQFFGPGTRLTVL.